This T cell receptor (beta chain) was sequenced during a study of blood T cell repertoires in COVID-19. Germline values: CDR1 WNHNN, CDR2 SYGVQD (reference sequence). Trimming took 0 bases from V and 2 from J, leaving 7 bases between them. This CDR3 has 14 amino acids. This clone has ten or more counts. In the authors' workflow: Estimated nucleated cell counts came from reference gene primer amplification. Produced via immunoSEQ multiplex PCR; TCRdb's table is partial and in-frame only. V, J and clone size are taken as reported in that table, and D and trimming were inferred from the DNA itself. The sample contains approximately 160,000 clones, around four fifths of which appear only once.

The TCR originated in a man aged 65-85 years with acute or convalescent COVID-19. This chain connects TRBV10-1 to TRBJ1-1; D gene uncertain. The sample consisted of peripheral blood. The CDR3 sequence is CASSESTDNTEAFF. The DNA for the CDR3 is TGCGCCAGCAGTGAGTCAACTGATAACACTGAAGCTTTCTTT.